The 25 T cell receptor beta chains given below trace back to one sample, sequenced in a study of post-analysis software for immune sequencing data. Study results and caveats: The study found TRBV5-6, TRBV5-1 and TRBV20-1 among 5 or 6 TRBV segments more frequent in patients than controls.

Presence of unique molecular identifiers characterized the TCR beta cDNA libraries. TCRdb re-derived calls from the PCR reads in MiXCR, one entry per CDR3 protein. The top ten hold roughly 4.4% of the sample, which has 750,000 to 950,000 distinct CDR3 sequences, approximately 53% seen once. No antigen is known for these receptors. The material sequenced was blood. Source of these receptors: a girl aged 10 to 17 with multiple sclerosis.

This clonotype was detected only a few times. The CDR3, as DNA: TGTGCCAGCAGGCCCTCCTTCCTAACTCATAGCACAGATACGCAGTATTTT. Translated: CASRPSFLTHSTDTQYF. The rearrangement links TRBV28 to TRBJ2-3; D unresolved. The CDR3 is made up of 17 amino acids. The germline V gene has CDR1 MDHEN and CDR2 SYDVKM. V was shortened by 6 bases and J by 0 bases, with 19 bases between the two germline ends.

A few counts support this clonotype. V gene TRBV5-1 combines with J gene TRBJ2-7, with 7 nucleotides matching TRBD1. Trimming took 0 bases from V and 2 from J; bases not matched to a gene: 2. This CDR3 is 14 amino acids long. In germline, CDR1 is SGHRS, CDR2 YFSETQ. CDR3 sequence (DNA): TGCGCCAGCAGCTTGGCACAGGGGCCCTACGAGCAGTACTTC. Protein sequence: CASSLAQGPYEQYF.

A few counts support this clonotype. J is TRBJ1-2 and V is TRBV29-1; D call uncertain. Trimming pared 4 bases from V and 4 bases from J, leaving 13 bases between. CDR3 length: 13 amino acids. The germline gives CDR1 SQVTM, CDR2 ANQGSEA. The CDR3 coding sequence is TGCAGCGTTGGGGCAGATTACGGCTATGGCTACACCTTC. Translation gives CSVGADYGYGYTF.

The chain carries TRBV20-1 and TRBJ1-2; D is possibly TRBD1 (6 bases). The CDR3 runs to 10 residues. V was pared by 3 bases and J by 7 bases, with 6 bases between. Germline V gives CDR1 DFQATT, CDR2 SNEGSKA (reference sequence). The CDR3 nucleotides are TGCAGTGCTAGGGACAGTGGCTACACCTTC. Translation: CSARDSGYTF.

The V and J genes are TRBV11-2 and TRBJ2-7; TRBD2 matches at 8 bases. V gave up 5 bases and J gave up 0 bases; unmatched junction bases: 9. The germline V gene has CDR1 SGHAT and CDR2 FQNNGV. The CDR3 contains 16 residues. CDR3 coding DNA: TGTGCCAGCAGCGCGCCCACTCTAGCGGGCTCCTACGAGCAGTACTTC. Its protein is CASSAPTLAGSYEQYF.

The chain carries TRBV3-1 and TRBJ2-1; 12 bases are a match to TRBD2. CDR1 is LGHDT and CDR2 is YNNKEL in the germline V gene (reference sequence). The V gene end was trimmed by 4 bases and the J gene end by 10 bases; junction bases not matched to a gene: 8. The CDR3 extends over 15 amino acids. The CDR3 DNA is TGTGCCAGCAGCCTAGGCCTAGCGGGAGGGCAGGAGCAGTTCTTC. Its protein product is CASSLGLAGGQEQFF.

The CDR3 spells CANRKAPGPQETQYF. In DNA, the CDR3 is TGCGCCAACAGAAAAGCTCCGGGACCCCAAGAGACCCAGTACTTC. The V and J genes are TRBV5-1 and TRBJ2-5, with D possibly called TRBD1 or TRBD2 (5 bases each). V lost 9 bases to trimming and J lost 1 base, with 19 bases between them. The germline V gene encodes CDR1 SGHRS and CDR2 YFSETQ. CDR3 size: 15 residues. Complete variable domain (other parts from reference TRBV5-1 and TRBJ2-5): KAGVTQTPRYLIKTRGQQVTLSCSPISGHRSVSWYQQTPGQGLQFLFEYFSETQRNKGNFPGRFSGRQFSNSRSEMNVSTLELGDSALYLCANRKAPGPQETQYFGPGTRLLVL.

This clonotype was counted a few times. The chain employs TRBV21-1 and TRBJ2-5; the table names TRBD1, a call not compared with the DNA. TRBV21-1 is a pseudogene locus. The CDR3 covers 14 residues. The CDR3 bases are TGTGCCAGCCGGGGCGGGTCAACAAGGAAGACCCAGTACTTC. Encoded protein: CASRGGSTRKTQYF.

This sequence joins TRBV20-1 and TRBJ2-1, with TRBD2 identical over 10 bases. The trim removed 3 bases at V and 10 bases at J, leaving 6 bases unmatched. This CDR3 spans 13 amino acids. Germline CDR1 is DFQATT and CDR2 is SNEGSKA (reference sequence). The CDR3 coding sequence is TGCAGTGCTAGCGGGACTAGCGCTGCCGAGCAGTTCTTC. It specifies CSASGTSAAEQFF.

Many counts were recorded for this clonotype. The CDR3 sequence: CASKAGVTYEQYF. CDR3 in DNA: TGTGCCAGCAAGGCAGGAGTAACCTACGAGCAGTACTTC. This rearrangement joins TRBV6-6 to TRBJ2-7; D not resolved. CDR1 MNHNY and CDR2 SVGAGI come from the germline V gene (reference sequence). V lost 7 bases, J lost 2 bases, and 12 bases lay in between. CDR3 size: 13 residues.

The J gene is TRBJ2-7, the V gene TRBV4-2, with D maybe TRBD2 (6 bases). V shed 0 bases and J shed 4 bases, with 16 bases lying between them. Germline loops: CDR1 LGHNA, CDR2 YNFKEQ. This CDR3 has 16 amino acids. The DNA for the CDR3 is TGTGCCAGCAGCCAAGAGTTAGGAGGGTTACCTTACGAGCAGTACTTC. Translation: CASSQELGGLPYEQYF.

The rearrangement links TRBV29-1 to TRBJ1-1; D gene ambiguous. The length of the CDR3 is 13 residues. Germline-derived CDR1 and CDR2 are SQVTM and ANQGSEA. The V end was cut by 6 bases, the J end by 1 base, with 12 bases between. DNA for the CDR3: TGCAGCGTCCGAAGAAGTGGGAACACTGAAGCTTTCTTT. It is translated as CSVRRSGNTEAFF.

This clonotype was detected only a few times. This chain joins TRBV20-1 and TRBJ1-2; 12 bases are shared with TRBD1. The CDR3 has 14 residues. V lost 7 bases, J lost 7 bases, and 10 bases stayed unmatched. CDR1 and CDR2 (germline): DFQATT, SNEGSKA (reference sequence). CDR3 sequence: CSGGRDRGRSGYTF. The DNA of the CDR3 is TGCAGTGGTGGCCGGGACAGGGGGCGAAGTGGCTACACCTTC.

The chain carries TRBV24-1 and TRBJ2-1, with 7 bases fitting TRBD2. This CDR3 is 13 amino acids long. Trimming cost V 7 bases and J 5 bases; bases outside gene matches: 4. CDR1 KGHDR and CDR2 SFDVKD come from the germline V gene. The CDR3 DNA follows: TGTGCCACCAGCCTCCGGGGGGACAATGAGCAGTTCTTC. This codes for CATSLRGDNEQFF.

The V call is TRBV20-1, the J call TRBJ2-5; 12 bases align to TRBD2. The J segment lost 0 bases and the V segment lost 5 bases, leaving 4 bases of the junction unmatched. In germline, CDR1 is DFQATT, CDR2 SNEGSKA (reference sequence). The CDR3 sequence is 15 residues long. Here the CDR3 DNA reads TGCAGTGCTGAGAGACTAGCGGGGGACCAAGAGACCCAGTACTTC. This sequence encodes CSAERLAGDQETQYF.

The rearrangement joins TRBV14 to TRBJ2-4; TRBD2 agrees at 7 bases. The DNA matches TRBJ2-7 better at its end, which makes the J call doubtful. Per germline, CDR1 SGHDN and CDR2 FVKESK. The CDR3 length is 15 residues. CDR3 nucleotides: TGTGCCAGCAGCCCAAAAGGACTAGGTCTCGACGAGCAGTACTTC. Protein product: CASSPKGLGLDEQYF.

The chain joins TRBV12-3 or TRBV12-4 to TRBJ2-5; possibly TRBD1 or TRBD2 for D (6 bases each). Trimming left V 5 bases short and J 4 bases short, with 17 bases between. This CDR3 is built from 15 residues. The CDR3 sequence is CASSPVRGGGETQYF. The DNA for the CDR3 is TGTGCCAGCAGTCCAGTCAGGGGAGGCGGAGAGACCCAGTACTTC.

V is TRBV10-3 and J is TRBJ2-7, with 8 bases fitting TRBD1. Germline V lookup: CDR1 ENHRY, CDR2 SYGVKD. The CDR3 is 13 residues long. J lost 3 bases, V lost 7 bases, and 5 bases had no gene match. CDR3 protein: CAINPGTGYEQYF. CDR3 bases: TGTGCCATCAACCCCGGGACAGGCTACGAGCAGTACTTC.

This clonotype was observed a handful of times. The chain links TRBV20-1 to TRBJ2-5; possible D gene TRBD2, 6 bases. V was pared by 6 bases and J by 5 bases, with 16 bases between. Germline V gene data show CDR1 as DFQATT and CDR2 as SNEGSKA (reference sequence). The CDR3 totals 13 residues. CDR3: CSARNSGGETQYF. As DNA, the CDR3 is TGCAGTGCAAGAAATAGCGGCGGTGAGACCCAGTACTTC.

The sample holds a few counts of this clonotype. The chain employs TRBV29-1 and TRBJ2-5; 9 bases line up with TRBD1. The V gene's germline CDR1 is SQVTM and CDR2 ANQGSEA. The CDR3 has 14 residues. The V gene end was trimmed by 8 bases and the J gene end by 4 bases; junction bases not matched to a gene: 11. CDR3 sequence reads: CSHTGTGSLETQYF. CDR3 DNA sequence: TGCAGCCACACGGGGACAGGGTCTTTAGAGACCCAGTACTTC.

Only a few counts were recorded for this clonotype. The rearrangement links TRBV7-3 to TRBJ1-1, with 7 bases identical to TRBD1. CDR3 length: 14 residues. Per the germline V gene, CDR1 is SGHTA and CDR2 is FQGTGA. Trimming removed 6 bases from V and 1 base from J; junction bases left unmatched: 5. CDR3 sequence: CASSPGGRNTEAFF. CDR3 coding DNA: TGTGCCAGCAGTCCAGGGGGTCGGAACACTGAAGCTTTCTTT.

The table lists this clonotype with a few counts. The V and J genes are TRBV29-1 and TRBJ2-5, with D uncertain. Deletions cut 7 bases from V and 2 bases from J, with 8 bases between. CDR1 and CDR2 (germline): SQVTM, ANQGSEA. The CDR3 consists of 11 residues. The CDR3 region is CSGWTQETQYF. CDR3 nucleotides: TGCAGCGGTTGGACGCAAGAGACCCAGTACTTC.

This chain connects TRBV9 to TRBJ1-2; possibly TRBD1 for D (5 bases). There are 14 residues in the CDR3. V shed 3 bases and J shed 7 bases, with 16 bases lying between them. CDR1 is SGDLS, CDR2 YYNGEE, per germline. In DNA, the CDR3 is TGTGCCAGCAGCGGTTCCGCAGGGATGGTTGGCTACACCTTC. Translating it yields CASSGSAGMVGYTF.

The chain employs TRBV5-1 and TRBJ2-3, with D tentatively TRBD1 or TRBD2 (5 bases each). The germline V and J ends were trimmed by 4 bases and 2 bases, with 14 bases remaining between them. This CDR3 is built from 15 residues. Germline values: CDR1 SGHRS, CDR2 YFSETQ. DNA for the CDR3: TGCGCCAGCAGCCCGACTATAGGACACACAGATACGCAGTATTTT. Protein sequence: CASSPTIGHTDTQYF.

The J gene is TRBJ2-3, the V gene TRBV7-9; 7 bases are a match to TRBD2. The CDR3 loop spans 15 amino acids. Germline V lookup: CDR1 SEHNR, CDR2 FQNEAQ (reference sequence). J lost 6 bases, V lost 4 bases, and 10 bases had no gene match. CDR3 protein: CASSSSSGITDTQYF. CDR3 nucleotides: TGTGCCAGCAGCTCCTCTAGCGGTATCACGGATACGCAGTATTTT.